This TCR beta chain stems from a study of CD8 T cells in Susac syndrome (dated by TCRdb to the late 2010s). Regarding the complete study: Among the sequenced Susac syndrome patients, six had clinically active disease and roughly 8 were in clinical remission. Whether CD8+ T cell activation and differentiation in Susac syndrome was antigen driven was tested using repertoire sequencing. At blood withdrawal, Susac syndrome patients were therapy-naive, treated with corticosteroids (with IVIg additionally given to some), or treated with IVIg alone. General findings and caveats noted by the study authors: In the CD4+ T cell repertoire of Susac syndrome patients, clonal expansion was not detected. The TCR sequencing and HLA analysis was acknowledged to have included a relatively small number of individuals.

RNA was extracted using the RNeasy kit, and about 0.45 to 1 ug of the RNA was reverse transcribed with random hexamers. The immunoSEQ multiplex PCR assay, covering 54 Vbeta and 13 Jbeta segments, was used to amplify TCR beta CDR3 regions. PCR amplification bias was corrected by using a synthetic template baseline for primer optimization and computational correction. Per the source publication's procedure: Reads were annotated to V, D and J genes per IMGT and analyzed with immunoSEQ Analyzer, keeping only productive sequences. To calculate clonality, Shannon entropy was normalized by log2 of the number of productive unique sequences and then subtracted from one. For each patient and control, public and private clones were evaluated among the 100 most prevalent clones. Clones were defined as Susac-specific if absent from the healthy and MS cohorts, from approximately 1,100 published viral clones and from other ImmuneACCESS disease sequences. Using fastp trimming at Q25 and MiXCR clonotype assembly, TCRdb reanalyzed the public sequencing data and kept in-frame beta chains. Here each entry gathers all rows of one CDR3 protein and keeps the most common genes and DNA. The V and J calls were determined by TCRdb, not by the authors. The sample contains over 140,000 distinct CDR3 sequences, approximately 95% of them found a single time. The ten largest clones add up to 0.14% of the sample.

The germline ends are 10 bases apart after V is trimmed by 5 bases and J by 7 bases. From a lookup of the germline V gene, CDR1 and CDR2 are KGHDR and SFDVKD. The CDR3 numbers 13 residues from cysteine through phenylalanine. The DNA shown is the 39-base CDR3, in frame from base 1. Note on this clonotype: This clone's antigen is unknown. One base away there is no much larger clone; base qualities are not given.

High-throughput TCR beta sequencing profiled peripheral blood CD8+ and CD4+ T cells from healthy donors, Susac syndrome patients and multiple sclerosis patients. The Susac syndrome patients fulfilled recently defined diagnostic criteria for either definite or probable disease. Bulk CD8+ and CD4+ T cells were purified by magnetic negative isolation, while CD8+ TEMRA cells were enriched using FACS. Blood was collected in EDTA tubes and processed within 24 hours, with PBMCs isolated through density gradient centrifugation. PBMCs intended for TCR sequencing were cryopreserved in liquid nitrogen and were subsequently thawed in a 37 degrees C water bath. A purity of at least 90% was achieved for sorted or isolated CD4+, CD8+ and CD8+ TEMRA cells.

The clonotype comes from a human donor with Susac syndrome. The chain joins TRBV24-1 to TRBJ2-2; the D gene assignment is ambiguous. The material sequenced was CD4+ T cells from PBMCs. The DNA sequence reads TGTGCCACCAGTGCTCAGGTCGGCGGGGAGCTGTTTTTT. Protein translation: CATSAQVGGELFF.